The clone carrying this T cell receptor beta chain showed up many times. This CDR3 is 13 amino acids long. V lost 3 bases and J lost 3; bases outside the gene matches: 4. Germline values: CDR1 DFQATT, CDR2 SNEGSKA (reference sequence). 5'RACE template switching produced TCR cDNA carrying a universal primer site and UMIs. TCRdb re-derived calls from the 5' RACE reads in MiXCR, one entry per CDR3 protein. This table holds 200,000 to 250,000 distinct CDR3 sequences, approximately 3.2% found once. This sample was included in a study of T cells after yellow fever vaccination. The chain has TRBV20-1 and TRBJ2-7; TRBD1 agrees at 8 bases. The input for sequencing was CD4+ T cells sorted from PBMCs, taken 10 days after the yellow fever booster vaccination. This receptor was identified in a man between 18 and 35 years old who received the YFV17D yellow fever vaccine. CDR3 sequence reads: CSASPDRDYEQYV. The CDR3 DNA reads TGCAGTGCTAGCCCGGACAGGGACTACGAGCAGTACGTC.